The sequence of this T cell receptor (beta chain) was determined in a study of blood T cell repertoires in COVID-19. The data were produced by immunoSEQ multiplex PCR, yet TCRdb's version contains in-frame clones alone and is incomplete. This sample has over 5,000 clones, with roughly 90% found just once. The TCR sequence derives from a man in his fifties or sixties with acute or convalescent COVID-19. What was sequenced was peripheral blood.

The CDR3 region is CATSREKGVNTEAFF. The CDR3 nucleotides are TGTGCCACCAGCAGAGAAAAGGGGGTGAACACTGAAGCTTTCTTT. The chain is built from TRBV15 and TRBJ1-1, with a tentative D call TRBD1 (6 bases). The germline V gene has CDR1 LNHNV and CDR2 YYDKDF (reference sequence). The CDR3 is 15 amino acids. V lost 0 bases and J 0 bases, leaving 8 bases between the germline ends.